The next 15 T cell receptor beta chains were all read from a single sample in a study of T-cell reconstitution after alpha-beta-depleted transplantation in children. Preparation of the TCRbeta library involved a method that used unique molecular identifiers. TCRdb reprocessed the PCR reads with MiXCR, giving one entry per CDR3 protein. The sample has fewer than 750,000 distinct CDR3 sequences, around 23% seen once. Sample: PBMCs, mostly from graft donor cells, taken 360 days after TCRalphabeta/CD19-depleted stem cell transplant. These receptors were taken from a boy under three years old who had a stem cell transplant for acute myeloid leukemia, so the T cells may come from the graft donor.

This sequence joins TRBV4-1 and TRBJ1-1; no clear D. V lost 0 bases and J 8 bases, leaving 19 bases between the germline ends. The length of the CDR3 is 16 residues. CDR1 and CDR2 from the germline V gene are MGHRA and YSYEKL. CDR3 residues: CASSQDLSLSPLEAFF. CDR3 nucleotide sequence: TGCGCCAGCAGCCAAGATCTTTCATTGTCCCCCCTCGAAGCTTTCTTT.

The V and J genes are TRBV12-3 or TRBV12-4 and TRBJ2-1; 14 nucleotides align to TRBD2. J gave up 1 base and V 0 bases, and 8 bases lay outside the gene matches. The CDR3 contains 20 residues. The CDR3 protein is CASSLARGTSGGRSYNEQFF. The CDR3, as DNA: TGTGCCAGCAGTTTAGCGCGCGGGACTAGCGGGGGTCGGTCCTACAATGAGCAGTTCTTC.

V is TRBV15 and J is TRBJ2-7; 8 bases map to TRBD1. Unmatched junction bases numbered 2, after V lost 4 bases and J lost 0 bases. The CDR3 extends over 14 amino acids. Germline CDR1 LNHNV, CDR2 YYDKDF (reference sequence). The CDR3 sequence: CATSTGTGSYEQYF. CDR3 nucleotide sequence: TGTGCCACCAGCACTGGGACAGGCTCCTACGAGCAGTACTTC.

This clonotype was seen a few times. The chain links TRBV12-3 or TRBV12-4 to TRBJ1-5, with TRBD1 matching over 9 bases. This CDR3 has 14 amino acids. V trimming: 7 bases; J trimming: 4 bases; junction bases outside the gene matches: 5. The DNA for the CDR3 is TGTGCCAGCACTTGGGACAGGGAGAATCAGCCCCAGCATTTT. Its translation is CASTWDRENQPQHF.

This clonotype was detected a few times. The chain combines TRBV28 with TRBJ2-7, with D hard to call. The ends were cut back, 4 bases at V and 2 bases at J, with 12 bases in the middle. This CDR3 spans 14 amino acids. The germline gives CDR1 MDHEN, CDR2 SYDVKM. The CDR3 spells CASSSGRIPYEQYV. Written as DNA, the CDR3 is TGTGCCAGCAGTTCAGGACGGATACCCTACGAGCAGTACGTC.

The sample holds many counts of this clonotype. The CDR3 DNA is TGCAGTGCCACAGACAGTAATAGCAATCAGCCCCAGCATTTT. Translation: CSATDSNSNQPQHF. The rearrangement uses TRBV20-1 and TRBJ1-5; TRBD1 is a possible D gene (5 bases). V was shortened by 6 bases and J by 0 bases, with 12 bases between the two germline ends. The CDR3 consists of 14 residues. The germline gives CDR1 DFQATT, CDR2 SNEGSKA (reference sequence).

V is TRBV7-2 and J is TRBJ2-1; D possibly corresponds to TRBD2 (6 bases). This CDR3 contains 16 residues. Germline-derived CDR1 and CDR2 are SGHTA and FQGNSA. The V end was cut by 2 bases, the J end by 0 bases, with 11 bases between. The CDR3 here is CASSLRVGGSYNEQFF. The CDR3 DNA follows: TGTGCCAGCAGCTTAAGGGTGGGGGGCTCCTACAATGAGCAGTTCTTC.

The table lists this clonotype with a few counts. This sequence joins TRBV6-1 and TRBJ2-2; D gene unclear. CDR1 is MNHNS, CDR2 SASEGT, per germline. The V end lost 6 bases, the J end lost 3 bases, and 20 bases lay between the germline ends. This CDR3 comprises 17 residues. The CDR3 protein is CASSDDDVTRDTGELFF. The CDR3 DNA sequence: TGTGCCAGCAGCGACGACGACGTGACACGCGACACCGGGGAGCTGTTTTTT.

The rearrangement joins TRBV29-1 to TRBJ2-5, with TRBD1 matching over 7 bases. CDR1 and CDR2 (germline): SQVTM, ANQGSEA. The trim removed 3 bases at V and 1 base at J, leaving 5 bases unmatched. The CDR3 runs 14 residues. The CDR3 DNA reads TGCAGCGTTGAGAGGGGGACAGCCCAAGAGACCCAGTACTTC. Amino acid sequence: CSVERGTAQETQYF. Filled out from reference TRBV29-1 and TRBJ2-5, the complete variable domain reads SAVISQKPSRDICQRGTSLTIQCQVDSQVTMMFWYRQQPGQSLTLIATANQGSEATYESGFVIDKFPISRPNLTFSTLTVSNMSPEDSSIYLCSVERGTAQETQYFGPGTRLLVL.

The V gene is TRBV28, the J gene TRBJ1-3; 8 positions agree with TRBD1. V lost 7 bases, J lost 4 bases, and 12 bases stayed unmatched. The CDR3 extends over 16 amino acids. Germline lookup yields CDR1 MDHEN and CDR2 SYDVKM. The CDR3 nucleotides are TGTGCCAGCACCCCTCCCGGACAGGGAATGGGAAACACCATATATTTT. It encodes CASTPPGQGMGNTIYF.

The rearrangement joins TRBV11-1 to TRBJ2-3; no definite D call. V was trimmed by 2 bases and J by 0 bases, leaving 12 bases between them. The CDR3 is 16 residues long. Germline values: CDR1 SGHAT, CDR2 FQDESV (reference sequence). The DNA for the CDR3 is TGTGCCAGCAGCTTACAACCGGGCCTCAGCACAGATACGCAGTATTTT. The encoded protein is CASSLQPGLSTDTQYF.

CDR3 protein: CAISEFSGATYEQYF. The CDR3 nucleotides read TGTGCCATCAGTGAGTTCTCAGGGGCCACCTACGAGCAGTACTTC. The chain has TRBV10-3 and TRBJ2-7; TRBD1 might be the D (6 bases). V was trimmed by 1 base and J by 2 bases, leaving 12 bases between them. Germline V gives CDR1 ENHRY, CDR2 SYGVKD. The CDR3 spans 15 residues.

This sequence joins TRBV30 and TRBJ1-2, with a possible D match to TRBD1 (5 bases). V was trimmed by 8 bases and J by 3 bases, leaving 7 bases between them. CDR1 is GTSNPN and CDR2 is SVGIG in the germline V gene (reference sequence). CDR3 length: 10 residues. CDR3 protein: CARGDYGYTF. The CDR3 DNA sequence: TGTGCCCGGGGCGACTATGGCTACACCTTC.

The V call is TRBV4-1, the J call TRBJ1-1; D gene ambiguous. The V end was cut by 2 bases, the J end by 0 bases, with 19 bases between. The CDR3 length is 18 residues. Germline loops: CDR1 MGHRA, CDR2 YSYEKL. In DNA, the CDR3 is TGCGCCAGCAGCCAACCCAAGGGCAAGGGATCCATGAACACTGAAGCTTTCTTT. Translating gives CASSQPKGKGSMNTEAFF.

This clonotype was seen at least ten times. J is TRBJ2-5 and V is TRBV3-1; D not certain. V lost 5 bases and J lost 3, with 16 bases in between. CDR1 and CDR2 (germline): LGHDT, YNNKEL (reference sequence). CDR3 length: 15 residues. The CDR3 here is CASSDGQLGEETQYF. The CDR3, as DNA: TGTGCCAGCAGCGATGGTCAGCTAGGAGAAGAGACCCAGTACTTC.